This TCR beta chain was sequenced for a study of beta chain features in type 1 diabetes. Overall study results and limits: In all four CD4+ subsets, TCRB CDR3 length was significantly, moderately reduced in type 1 diabetes.

Germline-derived CDR1 and CDR2 are LGHNA and YSLEER. With 0 bases removed from V and 4 bases from J, the gap between germline ends came to 9 bases. The CDR3 has 15 residues. One heparinised blood draw averaging roughly 120 mL was given by each donor. Each population that was sorted was more than 95% pure. A note on this clone: Its specificity is not known.

Isolated RNA was reverse transcribed in full, so expressed TCRB transcripts were sequenced. Naive, central memory and regulatory T cell samples averaged about 3.6 million immunoSEQ reads each. Here immunoSEQ multiplex PCR was the method, and the copy in TCRdb shows in-frame clones only, minus some. The sample includes approximately 170,000 clones, almost 65% of them seen just once. The chain joins TRBV4-3 to TRBJ1-4; no clear D. The sample comprised naive CD4+ T cells from blood. The clonotype was recovered from a man aged 30-40 years with type 1 diabetes. The CDR3 spells CASSQEGFGNEKLFF. The CDR3 DNA reads TGCGCCAGCAGCCAAGAGGGCTTCGGTAATGAAAAACTGTTTTTT.